In its sample, the clone carrying this TCR beta chain was seen many times. What it binds is unknown. This entry belongs to a study of T cells in Graves' hyperthyroidism and ophthalmopathy. General study results and limits: In the blood, most expanded thyroid clonotypes above 0.001 appeared as well.

RNA transcripts gave rise to amplified TCR beta CDR3 regions. The HTBI set primed first-round TCR CDR3 RT-PCR. TCRdb fed the multiplex PCR reads into MiXCR, producing one record per CDR3 protein. The table has about 720,000 distinct CDR3 sequences, 16% seen once; the top ten hold under 9.5%. The TCR was taken from a man between 18 and 29 years old with Graves' hyperthyroidism. The sample taken for sequencing was blood.

The CDR3 coding sequence is TGCAGTGCTCTTCCGGGACAGGGGGTGGAGACCCAGTACTTC. Translating gives CSALPGQGVETQYF. The rearrangement uses TRBV20-1 and TRBJ2-5, with TRBD1 matching 11 bases. Trimming took 5 bases from V and 5 from J; bases not matched to a gene: 7. CDR1 and CDR2 from the germline V gene are DFQATT and SNEGSKA (reference sequence). The CDR3 runs to 14 residues.